Many counts were recorded for the clone carrying this T cell receptor beta chain. The TCRbeta library was prepared with unique molecular identifiers. TCRdb re-derived calls from the PCR reads in MiXCR, one entry per CDR3 protein. The sample includes about 92,000 distinct CDR3 sequences, over 9% of them seen just once. The data were taken from a study of T-cell reconstitution after alpha-beta-depleted transplantation in children. Germline trimming cut 1 base from V and 0 bases from J; bases unmatched to any gene: 1. CDR3 length: 15 residues. CDR1 and CDR2 (germline): LGHNA, YNFKEQ. Material: PBMCs from the stem cell graft donor, obtained from the stem cell graft. The chain employs TRBV4-2 and TRBJ2-7, with TRBD2 matching 9 bases. The sequence was obtained from a human donor who donated a stem cell graft to a child with inherited bone marrow failure. CDR3 loop: CASSQGREGSYEQYF. In nucleotides, the CDR3 is TGTGCCAGCAGCCAAGGGCGGGAGGGCTCCTACGAGCAGTACTTC.